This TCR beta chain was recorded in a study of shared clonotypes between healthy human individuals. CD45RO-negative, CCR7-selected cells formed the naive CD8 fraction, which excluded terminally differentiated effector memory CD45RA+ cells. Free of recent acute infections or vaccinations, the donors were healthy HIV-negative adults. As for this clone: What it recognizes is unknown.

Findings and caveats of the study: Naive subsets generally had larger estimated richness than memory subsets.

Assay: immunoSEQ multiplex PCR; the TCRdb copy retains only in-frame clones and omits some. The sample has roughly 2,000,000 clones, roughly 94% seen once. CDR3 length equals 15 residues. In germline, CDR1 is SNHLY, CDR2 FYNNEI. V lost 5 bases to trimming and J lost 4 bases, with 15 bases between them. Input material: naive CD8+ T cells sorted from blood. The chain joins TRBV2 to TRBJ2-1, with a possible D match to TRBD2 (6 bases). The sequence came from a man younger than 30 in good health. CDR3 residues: CASSLSGSYYNEQFF. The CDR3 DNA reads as TGTGCCAGCAGTCTTAGCGGATCCTATTACAATGAGCAGTTCTTC.